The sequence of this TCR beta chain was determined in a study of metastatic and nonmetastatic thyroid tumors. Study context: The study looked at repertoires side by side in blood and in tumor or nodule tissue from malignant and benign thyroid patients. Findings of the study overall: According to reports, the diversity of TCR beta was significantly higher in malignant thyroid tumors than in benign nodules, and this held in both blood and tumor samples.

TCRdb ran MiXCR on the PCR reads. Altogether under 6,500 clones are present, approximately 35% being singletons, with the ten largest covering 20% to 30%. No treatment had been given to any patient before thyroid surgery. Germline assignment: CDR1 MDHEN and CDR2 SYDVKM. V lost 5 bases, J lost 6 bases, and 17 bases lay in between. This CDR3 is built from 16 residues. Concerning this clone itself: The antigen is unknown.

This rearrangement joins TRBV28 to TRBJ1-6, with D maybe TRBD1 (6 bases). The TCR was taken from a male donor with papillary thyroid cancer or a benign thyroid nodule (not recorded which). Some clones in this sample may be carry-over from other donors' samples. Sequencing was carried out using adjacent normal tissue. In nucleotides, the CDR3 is TGTGCCAGCAGTGTGTCTCAGGGGTTGTCTAATTCACCCCTCCACTTT. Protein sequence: CASSVSQGLSNSPLHF.